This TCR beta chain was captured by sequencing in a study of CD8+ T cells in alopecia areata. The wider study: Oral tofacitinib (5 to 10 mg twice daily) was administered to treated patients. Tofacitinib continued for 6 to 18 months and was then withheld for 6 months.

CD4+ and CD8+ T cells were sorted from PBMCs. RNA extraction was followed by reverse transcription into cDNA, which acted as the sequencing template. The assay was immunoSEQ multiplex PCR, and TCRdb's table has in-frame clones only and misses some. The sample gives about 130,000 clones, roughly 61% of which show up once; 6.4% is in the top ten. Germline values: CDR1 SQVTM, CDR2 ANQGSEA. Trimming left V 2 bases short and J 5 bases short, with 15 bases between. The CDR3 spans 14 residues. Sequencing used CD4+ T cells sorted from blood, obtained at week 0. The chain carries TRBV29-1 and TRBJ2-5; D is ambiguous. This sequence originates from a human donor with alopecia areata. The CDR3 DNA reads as TGCAGCGTTGAAATATGGGGTTCTGCTGAGACCCAGTACTTC. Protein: CSVEIWGSAETQYF.